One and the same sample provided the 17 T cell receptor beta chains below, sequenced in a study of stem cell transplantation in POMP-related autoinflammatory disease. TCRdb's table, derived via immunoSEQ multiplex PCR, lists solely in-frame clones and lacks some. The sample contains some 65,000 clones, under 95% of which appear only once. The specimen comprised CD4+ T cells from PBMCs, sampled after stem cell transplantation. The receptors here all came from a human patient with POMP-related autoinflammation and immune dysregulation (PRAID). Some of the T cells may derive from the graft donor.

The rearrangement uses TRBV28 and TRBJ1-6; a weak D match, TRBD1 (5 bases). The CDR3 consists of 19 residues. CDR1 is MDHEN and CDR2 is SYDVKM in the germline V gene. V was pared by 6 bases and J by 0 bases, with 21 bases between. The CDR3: CASSIRARAPSSYNSPLHF. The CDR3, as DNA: TGTGCCAGCAGCATCAGGGCAAGGGCTCCAAGCTCCTATAATTCACCCCTCCACTTT.

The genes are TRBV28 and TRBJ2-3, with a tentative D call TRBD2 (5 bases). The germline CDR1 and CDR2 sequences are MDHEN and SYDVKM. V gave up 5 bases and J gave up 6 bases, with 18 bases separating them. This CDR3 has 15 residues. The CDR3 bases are TGTGCCAGCAGTGGCCGGGATCTATTCCGGGATACGCAGTATTTT. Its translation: CASSGRDLFRDTQYF.

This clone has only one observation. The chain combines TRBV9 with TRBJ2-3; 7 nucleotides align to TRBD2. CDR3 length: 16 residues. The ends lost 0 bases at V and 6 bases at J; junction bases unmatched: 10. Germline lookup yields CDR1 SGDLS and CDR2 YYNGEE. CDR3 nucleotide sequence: TGTGCCAGCAGCGTAGGCGCGGGGGTCGGATACGATACGCAGTATTTT. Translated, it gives CASSVGAGVGYDTQYF.

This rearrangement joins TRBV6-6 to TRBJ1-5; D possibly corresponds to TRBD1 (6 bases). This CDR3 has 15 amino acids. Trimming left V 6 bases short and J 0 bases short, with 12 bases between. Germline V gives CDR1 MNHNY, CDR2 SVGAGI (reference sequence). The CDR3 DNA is TGTGCCAGCAGCCAGGACAGCTCTAGCAATCAGCCCCAGCATTTT. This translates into CASSQDSSSNQPQHF.

CDR3 DNA sequence: TGTGCCAGTAGTATACGGCAGAACACTGAAGCTTTCTTT. It encodes CASSIRQNTEAFF. The chain recombines TRBV19 with TRBJ1-1; no reliable D call. CDR3 length equals 13 residues. CDR1 is LNHDA, CDR2 SQIVND, per germline (reference sequence). With 2 bases removed from V and 1 base from J, the gap between germline ends came to 5 bases.

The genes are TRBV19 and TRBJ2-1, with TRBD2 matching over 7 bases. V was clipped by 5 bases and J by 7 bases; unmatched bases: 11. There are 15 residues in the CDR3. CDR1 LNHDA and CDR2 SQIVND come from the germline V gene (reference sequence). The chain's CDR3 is CASSALAVLGNEQFF. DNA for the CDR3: TGTGCCAGTAGTGCCCTAGCGGTGCTAGGGAATGAGCAGTTCTTC.

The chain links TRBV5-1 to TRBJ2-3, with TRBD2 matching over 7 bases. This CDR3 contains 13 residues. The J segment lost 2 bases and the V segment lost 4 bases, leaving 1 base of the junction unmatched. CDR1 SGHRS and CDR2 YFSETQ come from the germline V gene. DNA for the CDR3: TGCGCCAGCAGCCGGGACTACACAGATACGCAGTATTTT. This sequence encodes CASSRDYTDTQYF. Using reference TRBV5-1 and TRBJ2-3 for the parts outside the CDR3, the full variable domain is KAGVTQTPRYLIKTRGQQVTLSCSPISGHRSVSWYQQTPGQGLQFLFEYFSETQRNKGNFPGRFSGRQFSNSRSEMNVSTLELGDSALYLCASSRDYTDTQYFGPGTRLTVL.

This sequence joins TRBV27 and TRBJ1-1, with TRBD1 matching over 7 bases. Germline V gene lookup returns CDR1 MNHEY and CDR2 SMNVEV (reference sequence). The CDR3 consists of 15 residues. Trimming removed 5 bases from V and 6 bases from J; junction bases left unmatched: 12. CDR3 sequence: CASSPASGGWAEAFF. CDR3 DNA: TGTGCCAGCAGTCCAGCCTCAGGGGGGTGGGCTGAAGCTTTCTTT.

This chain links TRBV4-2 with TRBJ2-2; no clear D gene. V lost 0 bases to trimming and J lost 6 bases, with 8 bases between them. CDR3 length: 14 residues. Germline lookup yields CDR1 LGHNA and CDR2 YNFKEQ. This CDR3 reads CASSQERGAGELFF. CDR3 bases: TGTGCCAGCAGCCAAGAACGTGGGGCCGGGGAGCTGTTTTTT.

The CDR3 protein is CASSLQGGNQPQHF. The CDR3 DNA reads as TGTGCCAGCAGCTTACAGGGTGGCAATCAGCCCCAGCATTTT. The chain uses TRBV7-9 and TRBJ1-5, with D maybe TRBD1 (5 bases). The CDR3 extends over 14 amino acids. Germline V gene lookup returns CDR1 SEHNR and CDR2 FQNEAQ (reference sequence). Between the trimmed V and J ends, which lost 2 bases and 2 bases, there was a span of 7 bases.

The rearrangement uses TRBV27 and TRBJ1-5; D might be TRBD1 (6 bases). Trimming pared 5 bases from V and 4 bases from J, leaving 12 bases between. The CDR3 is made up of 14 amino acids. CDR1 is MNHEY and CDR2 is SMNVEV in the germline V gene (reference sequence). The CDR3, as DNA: TGTGCCAGCAGTGCCACAGGGTTAAATCAGCCCCAGCATTTT. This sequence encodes CASSATGLNQPQHF.

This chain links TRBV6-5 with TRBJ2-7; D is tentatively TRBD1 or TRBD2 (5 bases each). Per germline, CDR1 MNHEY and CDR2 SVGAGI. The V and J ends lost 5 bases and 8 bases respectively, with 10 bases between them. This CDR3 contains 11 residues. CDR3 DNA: TGTGCCAGCAGTAACCCGGGACAGCAGTACTTC. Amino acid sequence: CASSNPGQQYF.

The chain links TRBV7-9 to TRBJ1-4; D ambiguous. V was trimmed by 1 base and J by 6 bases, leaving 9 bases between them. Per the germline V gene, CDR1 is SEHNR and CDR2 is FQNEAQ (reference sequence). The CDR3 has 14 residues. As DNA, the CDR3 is TGTGCCAGCAGCTTAGGGAAAACGGATGAAAAACTGTTTTTT. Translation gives CASSLGKTDEKLFF.

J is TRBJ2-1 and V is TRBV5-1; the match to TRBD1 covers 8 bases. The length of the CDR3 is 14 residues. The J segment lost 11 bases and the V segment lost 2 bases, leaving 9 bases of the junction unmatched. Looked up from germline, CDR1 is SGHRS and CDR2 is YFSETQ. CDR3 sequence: CASSFHDRGGKQFF. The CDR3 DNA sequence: TGCGCCAGCAGCTTTCACGACAGGGGAGGTAAGCAGTTCTTC.

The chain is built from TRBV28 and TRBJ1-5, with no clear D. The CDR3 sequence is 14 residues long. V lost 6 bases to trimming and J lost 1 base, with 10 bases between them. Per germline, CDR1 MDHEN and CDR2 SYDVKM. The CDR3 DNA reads TGTGCCAGCAGCCAAGTCAGAAGCAATCAGCCCCAGCATTTT. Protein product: CASSQVRSNQPQHF.

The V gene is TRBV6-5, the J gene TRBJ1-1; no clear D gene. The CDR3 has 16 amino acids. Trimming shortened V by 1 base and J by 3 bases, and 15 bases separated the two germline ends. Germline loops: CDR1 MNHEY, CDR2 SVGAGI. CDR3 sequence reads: CASSYLADVWDTEAFF. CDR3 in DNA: TGTGCCAGCAGTTACTTGGCAGACGTGTGGGACACTGAAGCTTTCTTT.

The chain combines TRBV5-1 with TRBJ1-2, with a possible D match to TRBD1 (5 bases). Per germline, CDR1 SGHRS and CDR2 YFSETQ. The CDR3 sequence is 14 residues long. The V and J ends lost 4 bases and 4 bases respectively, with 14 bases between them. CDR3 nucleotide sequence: TGCGCCAGCAGCGCTGGCACCCAGGGCTATGGCTACACCTTC. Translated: CASSAGTQGYGYTF.